These 23 T cell receptor beta chains originate from one sample sequenced in a study. Cells sorted as Tregs were CD4+, CD25+ and CD127-/low. Each CDR3 protein gets one entry after TCRdb re-called the 5' RACE reads with MiXCR. The repertoire holds under 9,500 distinct CDR3 sequences, with around 36% as singletons. The sequenced sample consisted of Tregs sorted from blood. These receptors originate from a female donor with breast cancer.

The chain has TRBV30 and TRBJ2-1, with D unresolved. The V end lost 2 bases, the J end lost 7 bases, and 9 bases lay between the germline ends. Per germline, CDR1 GTSNPN and CDR2 SVGIG (reference sequence). This CDR3 comprises 12 residues. DNA of the CDR3: TGTGCCTGGAGTCCCTCCCAGAATGAGCAGTTCTTC. Translation: CAWSPSQNEQFF.

Remarks on this clonotype: This may stem from a read error, because a much larger clone lies one nucleotide away. The chain recombines TRBV24-1 with TRBJ1-2; D not certain. V lost 5 bases and J lost 7, with 10 bases in between. The CDR3 loop spans 12 amino acids. Germline V gives CDR1 KGHDR, CDR2 SFDVKD. CDR3 nucleotide sequence: TGTGCCACCAGTGCGGGAAGCTGTGGCTACACCTTC. This gives the protein CATSAGSCGYTF.

The chain recombines TRBV3-1 with TRBJ2-1; 11 bases map to TRBD2. This CDR3 is 16 amino acids long. The germline gives CDR1 LGHDT, CDR2 YNNKEL (reference sequence). Trimming at V came to 4 bases and at J to 7 bases, leaving 9 bases not matched to a gene. CDR3 residues: CASSRRLAGTGNEQFF. CDR3 bases: TGTGCCAGCAGCCGAAGACTAGCGGGGACTGGGAATGAGCAGTTCTTC.

J is TRBJ2-7 and V is TRBV27, with D perhaps matching TRBD1 (6 bases). The V and J ends lost 6 bases and 2 bases respectively, with 17 bases between them. This CDR3 comprises 15 residues. Germline CDR1 MNHEY, CDR2 SMNVEV (reference sequence). In DNA, the CDR3 is TGTGCCAGCAGCACCGGGACAAAGTCTACCTACGAGCAGTACGTC. Amino acid sequence: CASSTGTKSTYEQYV.

Concerning this clonotype itself: Since a much larger clone is just one base distant, this may be a read error. No conserved phenylalanine or tryptophan is present at the end of the CDR3, so a read error is the likely explanation. The gene calls are TRBV20-1 and TRBJ2-5; D is undetermined. Germline CDR1 and CDR2: DFQATT and SNEGSKA (reference sequence). Trimming shortened V by 0 bases and J by 5 bases, and 7 bases separated the two germline ends. CDR3 length: 12 amino acids. In nucleotides, the CDR3 is TGCAGTGCTAGAGAACGGTCGGAGACCCAGTACCTC. As protein: CSARERSETQYL.

Notes on this clonotype: Just one base apart from a much larger clone, this may be a read error. The rearrangement joins TRBV30 to TRBJ2-7; 10 bases line up with TRBD2. There are 14 residues in the CDR3. The V gene's germline CDR1 is GTSNPN and CDR2 SVGIG (reference sequence). This chain's CDR3 is CVWKEAGGPHEQYF. Here the CDR3 DNA reads TGTGTCTGGAAAGAAGCGGGAGGGCCCCACGAGCAGTACTTC.

Of note for this clonotype: At one boundary the junction diverges from the germline segment, which might be a read error. The chain links TRBV15 to TRBJ2-3, with D hard to call. CDR1 and CDR2 from the germline V gene are LNHNV and YYDKDF (reference sequence). The CDR3 covers 12 residues. This chain's CDR3 is CATSRGSDTQCF. CDR3 bases: TGTGCCACCAGCAGAGGCTCAGATACGCAGTGTTTT.

This clonotype has more than one count but fewer than ten. The V call is TRBV18, the J call TRBJ1-1; 7 bases fit TRBD1. V trimming: 6 bases; J trimming: 8 bases; junction bases outside the gene matches: 12. This CDR3 has 14 amino acids. CDR1 KGHSH and CDR2 LQKENI come from the germline V gene. The CDR3 protein is CASSQSLGGGEAFF. CDR3 coding DNA: TGTGCCAGCTCTCAGTCTTTAGGGGGCGGAGAAGCTTTCTTT.

The V gene is TRBV5-1, the J gene TRBJ2-5, with TRBD2 matching over 7 bases. The J segment lost 5 bases and the V segment lost 4 bases, leaving 11 bases of the junction unmatched. CDR3 length: 15 residues. The germline V gene has CDR1 SGHRS and CDR2 YFSETQ. This CDR3 is CASSRGSPTRETQYF. CDR3 DNA sequence: TGCGCCAGCAGCCGCGGGAGCCCAACTAGGGAGACCCAGTACTTC.

This clonotype is judged medium-sized. The V call is TRBV20-1, the J call TRBJ2-5; no clear D. Germline loops: CDR1 DFQATT, CDR2 SNEGSKA (reference sequence). Trimming took off 6 bases at V and 2 bases at J, with 16 bases between the two ends. The CDR3 consists of 14 residues. CDR3 sequence: CSAQTPGRQETQYF. The CDR3 bases are TGCAGTGCACAAACCCCGGGTCGTCAAGAGACCCAGTACTTC.

This clonotype was counted between two and nine times. In nucleotides, the CDR3 is TGCAGTGCTAGAGATCAGGGGATGGGTGCAGATACGCAGTATTTT. This gives the protein CSARDQGMGADTQYF. The rearrangement links TRBV20-1 to TRBJ2-3; D possibly corresponds to TRBD1 (6 bases). This CDR3 has 15 residues. CDR1 and CDR2 from the germline V gene are DFQATT and SNEGSKA (reference sequence). V lost 0 bases to trimming and J lost 4 bases, with 14 bases between them.

This clonotype was seen only a few times. Given a much more abundant clone one base away, this may be a read error. Likely a read error: the CDR3 ends without its conserved phenylalanine or tryptophan. This chain joins TRBV7-3 and TRBJ2-1; 11 bases fit TRBD2. Germline-derived CDR1 and CDR2 are SGHTA and FQGTGA. CDR3 length: 16 amino acids. V trimming: 2 bases; J trimming: 5 bases; junction bases outside the gene matches: 5. The CDR3: CASSLSIAGGNNEQFL. The CDR3 nucleotides read TGTGCCAGCAGCTTATCAATAGCGGGAGGGAACAATGAGCAGTTCCTC.

A note on this clonotype: One end of the junction fails to match germline, which may point to a read error. The V and J genes are TRBV4-3 and TRBJ2-1; no reliable D call. The CDR3 spans 13 residues. Germline values: CDR1 LGHNA, CDR2 YSLEER. CDR3 DNA sequence: TGCGCCAGCTGCCAACCACACGACAAAGAGCAGTTCTTC. It is translated as CASCQPHDKEQFF.

This clonotype is medium-sized (0.01 to 0.1%) in the sample. This chain uses TRBV30 with TRBJ2-1; D is ambiguous. The V end was cut by 3 bases, the J end by 10 bases, with 10 bases between. CDR3 length: 11 amino acids. Germline V gene sequence: CDR1 GTSNPN, CDR2 SVGIG (reference sequence). CDR3 coding DNA: TGTGCCTGGAGCCCCCTCTACGAGCAGTTCTTC. Translation gives CAWSPLYEQFF.

The chain is built from TRBV4-2 and TRBJ2-1; unclear D gene. Germline-derived CDR1 and CDR2 are LGHNA and YNFKEQ. The CDR3 extends over 17 amino acids. V shed 5 bases and J shed 0 bases, with 17 bases lying between them. The CDR3 DNA sequence: TGTGCCAGCAGCGGACCCCAAGGAGCAAGCTCCTACAATGAGCAGTTCTTC. It translates to CASSGPQGASSYNEQFF.

Details on this clonotype: A much larger clone differs by one base, so this may be a read error. The CDR3 DNA reads as TGCAGCGTTAAACGGGCAGGGGGTGAGCAGTTCTTC. It specifies CSVKRAGGEQFF. This chain connects TRBV29-1 to TRBJ2-1; TRBD1 agrees at 7 bases. V lost 5 bases to trimming and J lost 9 bases; unmatched junction nucleotides: 7. Germline V CDR1 and CDR2: SQVTM, ANQGSEA. The CDR3 is 12 residues long.

Note on this clonotype: Since a much larger clone is just one base distant, this may be a read error. This chain connects TRBV3-1 to TRBJ1-6; D is unclear. CDR1 is LGHDT, CDR2 YNNKEL, per germline (reference sequence). The CDR3 spans 14 residues. The CDR3 region is CASSPSTGNSPIHF. The CDR3, as DNA: TGTGCCAGCAGCCCTTCTACGGGGAATTCACCCATCCACTTT.

The chain joins TRBV15 to TRBJ2-1, with a possible D match to TRBD1 (6 bases). Germline CDR1 and CDR2: LNHNV and YYDKDF (reference sequence). This CDR3 contains 15 residues. The germline V and J ends were trimmed by 5 bases and 6 bases, with 17 bases remaining between them. The CDR3 nucleotides are TGTGCCACCAGCCCCGAAGGGGGTGAGGTCAATGAGCAGTTCTTC. Amino acid sequence: CATSPEGGEVNEQFF.

The V call is TRBV20-1, the J call TRBJ2-7, with no clear D. V lost 0 bases, J lost 0 bases, and 12 bases lay in between. The CDR3 runs 15 residues. Per germline, CDR1 DFQATT and CDR2 SNEGSKA (reference sequence). The CDR3 region is CSARDAASSSYEQYV. The CDR3 DNA sequence: TGCAGTGCTAGAGACGCGGCGTCCAGCTCCTACGAGCAGTACGTC.

By share of the sample, this clonotype is medium-sized. The rearrangement joins TRBV7-2 to TRBJ2-7; the D is unclear. The germline CDR1 and CDR2 sequences are SGHTA and FQGNSA. This CDR3 spans 12 amino acids. V shed 5 bases and J shed 3 bases, with 8 bases lying between them. The chain's CDR3 is CASSTVGYEQYF. The CDR3 bases are TGTGCCAGCAGCACAGTGGGCTACGAGCAGTACTTC. Based on the CDR3 plus reference TRBV7-2 and TRBJ2-7, the full variable domain is GAGVSQSPSNKVTEKGKDVELRCDPISGHTALYWYRQSLGQGLEFLIYFQGNSAPDKSGLPSDRFSAERTGGSVSTLTIQRTQQEDSAVYLCASSTVGYEQYFGPGTRLTVT.

As for this clonotype: A read error may produce the germline difference seen at one junction end. The chain employs TRBV3-1 and TRBJ2-3, with D tentatively TRBD1 (6 bases). The germline V gene has CDR1 LGHDT and CDR2 YNNKEL (reference sequence). This CDR3 comprises 13 residues. CDR3: CASSQEGADAQYF. The CDR3 nucleotides are TGTGCCAGCAGCCAAGAGGGGGCAGATGCGCAGTATTTT.

The chain has TRBV20-1 and TRBJ2-7; the D call may be TRBD1 or TRBD2 (5 bases each). Trimming stripped 1 base from V and 2 bases from J, with 15 bases between. Germline loops: CDR1 DFQATT, CDR2 SNEGSKA (reference sequence). The CDR3 extends over 15 amino acids. The CDR3 sequence is CSARGPGLGPYEQYF. The DNA for the CDR3 is TGCAGTGCTAGAGGACCCGGACTGGGACCCTACGAGCAGTACTTC.

This clonotype came up a few times. The V and J genes are TRBV7-6 and TRBJ2-2; D call uncertain. Germline V gene sequence: CDR1 SGHVS, CDR2 FNYEAQ. This CDR3 has 12 amino acids. Trimming stripped 7 bases from V and 7 bases from J, with 10 bases between. This CDR3 is CASKPWGGELFF. The CDR3 coding sequence is TGTGCCAGCAAACCATGGGGCGGGGAGCTGTTTTTT.